Detailed here is one T cell receptor beta chain. Its cognate antigen is unknown. The sample belongs to a study of CD8+ T cells in alopecia areata. Study-level information: Patients received oral tofacitinib, 5 to 10 mg twice daily, for moderate-to-severe alopecia areata. Study-wide points: An increase in clonality over normal scalp was evident in lesional scalp, especially alopecia totalis/universalis.

It was from alopecia areata patients that lesional scalp punch biopsies and peripheral blood were collected. From PBMCs, CD4+ and CD8+ T cells were sorted. CDR1 and CDR2 (germline): GTSNPN, SVGIG (reference sequence). V gave up 3 bases and J gave up 5 bases; unmatched junction bases: 12. The CDR3 loop spans 15 amino acids. RNA extraction and reverse transcription yielded cDNA as sequencing template. Clones were sequenced by immunoSEQ multiplex PCR, and TCRdb holds only the in-frame ones, with some missing. The data contain some 200,000 clones, about 63% of them singletons. Specimen: CD4+ T cells sorted from blood, collected at week 0. V is TRBV30 and J is TRBJ1-1, with 7 positions matching TRBD1. The source is a human donor with alopecia areata. CDR3 sequence: CAWRGTAAGETEAFF. The CDR3 DNA reads TGTGCCTGGAGGGGGACAGCGGCGGGTGAGACTGAAGCTTTCTTT.